These 9 T cell receptor beta chains were sequenced from one sample in a study of OX40 agonist ivuxolimab in advanced cancers. Profiling relied on immunoSEQ multiplex PCR, and the TCRdb table lists in-frame clones only, not all of them. This table holds approximately 58,000 clones, roughly 85% found once. Specimen: CD4+ or CD8+ T cells sorted from blood, collected in a trial of the OX40 agonist ivuxolimab. The receptors shown here come from an adult with an advanced solid tumor such as melanoma, head and neck, liver or kidney cancer.

The genes are TRBV6-4 and TRBJ1-1, with unresolved D. The CDR3 sequence is 13 residues long. V shed 4 bases and J shed 1 base, with 7 bases lying between them. Germline V gives CDR1 MRHNA, CDR2 SNTAGT. CDR3 sequence: CASSARENTEAFF. The CDR3 coding sequence is TGTGCCAGCAGTGCCCGGGAGAACACTGAAGCTTTCTTT.

The chain joins TRBV9 to TRBJ2-2; D not resolved. Germline loops: CDR1 SGDLS, CDR2 YYNGEE. V was trimmed by 2 bases and J by 2 bases, leaving 7 bases between them. The CDR3 sequence is 14 residues long. CDR3 region: CASSVAPNTGELFF. CDR3 sequence (DNA): TGTGCCAGCAGCGTCGCACCCAACACCGGGGAGCTGTTTTTT.

The chain recombines TRBV11-1 with TRBJ2-5; no clear D gene. V was trimmed by 8 bases and J by 5 bases, leaving 12 bases between them. The CDR3 spans 12 residues. Germline V gene data show CDR1 as SGHAT and CDR2 as FQDESV (reference sequence). CDR3 region: CASGKMGETQYF. The CDR3, as DNA: TGTGCCAGCGGAAAGATGGGGGAGACCCAGTACTTC.

The chain couples TRBV2 to TRBJ1-1; D uncertain. V lost 6 bases, J lost 6 bases, and 14 bases lay in between. CDR3 size: 13 residues. Germline V CDR1 and CDR2: SNHLY, FYNNEI. The DNA for the CDR3 is TGTGCCAGCAGCGTGGACGTCCGGGCTGAAGCTTTCTTT. Amino acid sequence: CASSVDVRAEAFF.

This chain uses TRBV19 with TRBJ2-2; TRBD2 is a possible D gene (6 bases). In germline, CDR1 is LNHDA, CDR2 SQIVND (reference sequence). The V and J ends lost 8 bases and 5 bases respectively, with 18 bases between them. CDR3 size: 15 residues. The CDR3: CASSFGLTKTGELFF. The CDR3 DNA follows: TGTGCCAGTTCCTTCGGACTAACAAAAACCGGGGAGCTGTTTTTT.

This chain uses TRBV5-1 with TRBJ2-5; D is uncertain. Trimming stripped 0 bases from V and 4 bases from J, with 10 bases between. The CDR3 runs to 14 residues. Germline CDR1 and CDR2: SGHRS and YFSETQ. CDR3 DNA sequence: TGCGCCAGCAGCTTGGACCTCCTGGGAGAGACCCAGTACTTC. Its protein product is CASSLDLLGETQYF.

This rearrangement joins TRBV18 to TRBJ1-2; D remains ambiguous. The length of the CDR3 is 14 residues. The V gene lost 2 bases and the J gene lost 5 bases, with 12 bases spanning the gap. Germline CDR1 and CDR2: KGHSH and LQKENI. CDR3 in DNA: TGTGCCAGCTCACCAAGGAGGGAAGGGTATGGCTACACCTTC. This sequence encodes CASSPRREGYGYTF.

The rearrangement joins TRBV6-1 to TRBJ1-2, with a weak D call TRBD1 (6 bases). The CDR3 is 14 amino acids. The germline V and J ends were trimmed by 6 bases and 3 bases, with 14 bases remaining between them. Per the germline V gene, CDR1 is MNHNS and CDR2 is SASEGT. This CDR3 reads CASSAGGQYYGYTF. The CDR3 DNA is TGTGCCAGCAGCGCCGGGGGGCAATACTATGGCTACACCTTC.

V gene TRBV7-3 combines with J gene TRBJ2-7, with 10 nucleotides matching TRBD2. Germline CDR1 SGHTA, CDR2 FQGTGA. The CDR3 is made up of 15 amino acids. V was clipped by 2 bases and J by 7 bases; unmatched bases: 8. CDR3 in DNA: TGTGCCAGCAGCTTAGAGGCTAGCGGGAGAGATGAGCAGTACTTC. Protein product: CASSLEASGRDEQYF.